The clone carrying this T cell receptor (beta chain) has a handful of counts. The antigen remains undetermined. This sample is part of a study of T cells in Graves' hyperthyroidism and ophthalmopathy. Background on the study: Peripheral blood was drawn at first diagnosis, prior to all treatment. Study-level points and caveats: Most thyroid clonotypes that were expanded above 0.001 also turned up in blood. Ophthalmopathy and stable hyperthyroidism were separated by a 13 V-J model.

V dropped 4 bases and J dropped 5 bases, with 18 bases sitting between them. The germline gives CDR1 SGHTA, CDR2 FQGNSA. The CDR3 has 15 residues. Not enrolled were patients with uncontrolled infection, other autoimmune disease, pregnancy or lactation. The TCR beta CDR3 regions underwent amplification using RNA transcripts as the source. In the first-round RT-PCR of the TCR CDR3, the HTBI primer set was used. TCRdb re-derived calls from the multiplex PCR reads in MiXCR, one entry per CDR3 protein. The data contain around 700,000 distinct CDR3 sequences, just over 35% of them singletons. This chain joins TRBV7-2 and TRBJ2-7; D perhaps matches TRBD2 (7 bases). This receptor was identified in a woman aged 40 to 50 with Graves' hyperthyroidism. The specimen sequenced was blood. The CDR3 loop reads CASSSYGGARDEQYF. CDR3 nucleotides: TGTGCCAGCAGCTCCTATGGGGGGGCTCGCGACGAGCAGTACTTC.